The entry below gives a single T cell receptor (beta chain) sequence along with its context. Germline-derived CDR1 and CDR2 are LNHDA and SQIVND (reference sequence). The V end was cut by 8 bases, the J end by 3 bases, with 8 bases between. The CDR3 loop spans 11 amino acids. The repertoire was sequenced with immunoSEQ multiplex PCR; TCRdb's copy has only in-frame clones and lacks some. The repertoire holds around 460,000 clones, roughly 89% seen once, with 0.8% to 0.9% in the top ten. The data derive from a study of blood T cell repertoires in COVID-19. A Seattle source enrolled patients during active infection and followed them longitudinally.

This TCR was recovered from a man aged 18 to 35 with COVID-19, enrolled during active disease. This chain uses TRBV19 with TRBJ2-7; maybe TRBD2 (6 bases). Sequenced material: peripheral blood. CDR3 coding DNA: TGTGCCAGTGCGCGGGGCTACGAGCAGTACTTC. Encoded protein: CASARGYEQYF.